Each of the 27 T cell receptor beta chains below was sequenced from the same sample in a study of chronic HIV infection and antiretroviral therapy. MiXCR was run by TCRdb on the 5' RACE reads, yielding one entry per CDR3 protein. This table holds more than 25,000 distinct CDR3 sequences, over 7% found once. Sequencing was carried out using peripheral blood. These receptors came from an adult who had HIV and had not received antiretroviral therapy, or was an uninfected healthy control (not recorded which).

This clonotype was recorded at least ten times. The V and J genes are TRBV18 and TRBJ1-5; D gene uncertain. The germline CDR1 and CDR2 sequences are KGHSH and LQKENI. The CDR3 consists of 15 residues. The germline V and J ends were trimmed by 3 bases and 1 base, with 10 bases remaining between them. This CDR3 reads CASSPITGSNQPQHF. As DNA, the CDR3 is TGTGCCAGCTCACCGATAACTGGGAGCAATCAGCCCCAGCATTTT.

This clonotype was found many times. CDR3 sequence (DNA): TGTGCCAGCAGTTATGGGGAGGGGAACACTGAAGCTTTCTTT. It codes for CASSYGEGNTEAFF. This rearrangement joins TRBV6-5 to TRBJ1-1; unclear D gene. Trimming stripped 3 bases from V and 1 base from J, with 9 bases between. Per germline, CDR1 MNHEY and CDR2 SVGAGI. This CDR3 has 14 residues.

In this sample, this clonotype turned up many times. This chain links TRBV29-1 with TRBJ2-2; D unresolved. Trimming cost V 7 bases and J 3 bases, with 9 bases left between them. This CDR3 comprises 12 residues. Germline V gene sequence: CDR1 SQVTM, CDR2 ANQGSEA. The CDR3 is CSANRDTGELFF. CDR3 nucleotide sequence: TGCAGCGCTAACCGGGACACCGGGGAGCTGTTTTTT.

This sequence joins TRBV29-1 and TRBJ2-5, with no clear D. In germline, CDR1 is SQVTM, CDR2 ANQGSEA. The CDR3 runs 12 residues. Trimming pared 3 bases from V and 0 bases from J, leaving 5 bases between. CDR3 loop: CSVEPDQETQYF. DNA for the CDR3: TGCAGCGTTGAGCCAGACCAAGAGACCCAGTACTTC.

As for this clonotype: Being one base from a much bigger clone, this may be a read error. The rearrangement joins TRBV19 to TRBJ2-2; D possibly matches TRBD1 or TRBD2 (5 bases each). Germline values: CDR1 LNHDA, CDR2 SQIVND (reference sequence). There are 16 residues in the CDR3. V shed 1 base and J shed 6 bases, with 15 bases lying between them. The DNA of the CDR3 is TGTGCCAGTAGTATAGGAGCGGTGGGGCTGCCCGGGGAGCTGTTTTTT. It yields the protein CASSIGAVGLPGELFF.

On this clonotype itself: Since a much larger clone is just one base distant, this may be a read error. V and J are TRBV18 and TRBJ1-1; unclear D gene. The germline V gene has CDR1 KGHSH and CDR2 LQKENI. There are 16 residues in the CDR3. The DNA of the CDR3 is TGTGCCAGCTCCCTGAGGAACAGCCGGTCCAACATTGAAGCTTTCTTT. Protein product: CASSLRNSRSNIEAFF.

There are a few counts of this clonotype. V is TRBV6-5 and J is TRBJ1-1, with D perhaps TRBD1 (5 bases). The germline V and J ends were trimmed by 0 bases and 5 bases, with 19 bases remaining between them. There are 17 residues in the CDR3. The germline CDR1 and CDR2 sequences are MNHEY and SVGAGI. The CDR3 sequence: CASSYSWAGSGVTEAFF. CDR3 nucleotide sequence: TGTGCCAGCAGTTACTCATGGGCAGGGAGCGGTGTGACTGAAGCTTTCTTT.

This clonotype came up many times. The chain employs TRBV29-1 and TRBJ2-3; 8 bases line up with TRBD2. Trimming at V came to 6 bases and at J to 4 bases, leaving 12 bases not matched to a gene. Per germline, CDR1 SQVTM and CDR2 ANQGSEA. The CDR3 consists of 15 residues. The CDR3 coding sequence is TGCAGCGTCGCCGGGACTAGGGTCGGCCCAGATACGCAGTATTTT. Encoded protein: CSVAGTRVGPDTQYF.

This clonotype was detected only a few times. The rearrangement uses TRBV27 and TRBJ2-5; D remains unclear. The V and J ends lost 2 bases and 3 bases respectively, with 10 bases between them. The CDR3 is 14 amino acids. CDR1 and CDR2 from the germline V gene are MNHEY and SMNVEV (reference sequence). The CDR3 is CASSLMGNEETQYF. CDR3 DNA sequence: TGTGCCAGCAGTTTAATGGGGAACGAAGAGACCCAGTACTTC.

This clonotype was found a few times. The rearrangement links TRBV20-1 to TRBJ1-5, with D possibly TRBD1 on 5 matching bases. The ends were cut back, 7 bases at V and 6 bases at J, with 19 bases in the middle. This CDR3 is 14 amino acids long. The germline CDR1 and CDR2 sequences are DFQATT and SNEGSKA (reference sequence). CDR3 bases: TGCAGTGTGAAAGGGCAGGGACTAGGTCAGCCCCAGCATTTT. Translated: CSVKGQGLGQPQHF.

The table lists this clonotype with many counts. The CDR3 DNA follows: TGTGCCAGCAGTTTAGTTGGGGGTGGTGAAGCTTTCTTT. Translation gives CASSLVGGGEAFF. The chain combines TRBV12-3 or TRBV12-4 with TRBJ1-1, with a tentative D call TRBD1 (5 bases). The CDR3 sequence is 13 residues long. The V and J ends lost 1 base and 7 bases respectively, with 10 bases between them.

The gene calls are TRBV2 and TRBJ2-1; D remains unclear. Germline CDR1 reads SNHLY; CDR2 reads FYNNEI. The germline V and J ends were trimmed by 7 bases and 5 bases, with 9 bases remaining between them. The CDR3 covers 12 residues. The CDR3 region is CASMRRDNEQFF. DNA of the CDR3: TGTGCCAGCATGAGACGGGACAATGAGCAGTTCTTC. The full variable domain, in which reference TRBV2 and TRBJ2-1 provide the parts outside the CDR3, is EPEVTQTPSHQVTQMGQEVILRCVPISNHLYFYWYRQILGQKVEFLVSFYNNEISEKSEIFDDQFSVERPDGSNFTLKIRSTKLEDSAMYFCASMRRDNEQFFGPGTRLTVL.

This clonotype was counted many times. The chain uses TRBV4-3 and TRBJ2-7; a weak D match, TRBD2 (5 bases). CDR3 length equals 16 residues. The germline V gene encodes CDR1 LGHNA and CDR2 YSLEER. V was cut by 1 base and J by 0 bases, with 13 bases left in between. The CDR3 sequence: CASSQGTRGGSYEQYF. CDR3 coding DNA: TGCGCCAGCAGCCAAGGGACGCGCGGAGGCTCCTACGAGCAGTACTTC.

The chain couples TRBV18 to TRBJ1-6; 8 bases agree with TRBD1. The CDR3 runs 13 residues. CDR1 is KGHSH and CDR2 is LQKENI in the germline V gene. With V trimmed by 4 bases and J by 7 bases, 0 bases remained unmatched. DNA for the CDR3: TGTGCCAGCTCACGACAGGGGAATTCACCCCTCCACTTT. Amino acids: CASSRQGNSPLHF.

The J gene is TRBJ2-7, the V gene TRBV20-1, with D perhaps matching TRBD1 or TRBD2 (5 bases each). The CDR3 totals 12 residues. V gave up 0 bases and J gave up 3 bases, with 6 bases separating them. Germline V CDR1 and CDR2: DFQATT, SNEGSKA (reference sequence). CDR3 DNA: TGCAGTGCTAGAGATGGGGGCTACGAGCAGTACTTC. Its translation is CSARDGGYEQYF.

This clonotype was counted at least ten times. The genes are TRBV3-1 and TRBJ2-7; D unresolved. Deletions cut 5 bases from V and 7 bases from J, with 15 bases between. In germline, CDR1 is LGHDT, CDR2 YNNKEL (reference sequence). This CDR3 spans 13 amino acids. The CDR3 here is CASSNGPPGEQYF. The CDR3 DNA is TGTGCCAGCAGCAATGGACCGCCCGGGGAGCAGTACTTC.

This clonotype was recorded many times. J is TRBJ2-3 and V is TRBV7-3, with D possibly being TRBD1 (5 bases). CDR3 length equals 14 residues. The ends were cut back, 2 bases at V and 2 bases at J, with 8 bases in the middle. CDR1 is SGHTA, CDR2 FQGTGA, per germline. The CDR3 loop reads CASSLQGITDTQYF. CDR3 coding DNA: TGTGCCAGCAGCTTACAGGGTATCACAGATACGCAGTATTTT.

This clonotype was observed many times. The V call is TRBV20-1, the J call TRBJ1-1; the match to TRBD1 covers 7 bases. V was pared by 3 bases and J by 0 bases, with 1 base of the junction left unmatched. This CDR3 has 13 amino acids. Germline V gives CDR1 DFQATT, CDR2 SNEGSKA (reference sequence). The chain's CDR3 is CSARGQMNTEAFF. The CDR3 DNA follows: TGCAGTGCTAGGGGACAGATGAACACTGAAGCTTTCTTT.

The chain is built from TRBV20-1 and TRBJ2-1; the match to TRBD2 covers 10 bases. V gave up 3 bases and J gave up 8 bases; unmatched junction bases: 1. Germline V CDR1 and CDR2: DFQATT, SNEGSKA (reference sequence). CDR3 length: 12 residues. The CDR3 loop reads CSASSGGYEQFF. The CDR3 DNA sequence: TGCAGTGCTAGTAGCGGGGGGTATGAGCAGTTCTTC.

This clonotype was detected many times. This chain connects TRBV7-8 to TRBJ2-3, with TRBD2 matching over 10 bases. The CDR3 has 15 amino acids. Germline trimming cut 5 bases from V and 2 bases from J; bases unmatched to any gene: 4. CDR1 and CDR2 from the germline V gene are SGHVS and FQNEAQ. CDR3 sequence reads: CASSRAGGSTDTQYF. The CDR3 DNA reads TGTGCCAGCAGCCGAGCGGGGGGGTCCACAGATACGCAGTATTTT.

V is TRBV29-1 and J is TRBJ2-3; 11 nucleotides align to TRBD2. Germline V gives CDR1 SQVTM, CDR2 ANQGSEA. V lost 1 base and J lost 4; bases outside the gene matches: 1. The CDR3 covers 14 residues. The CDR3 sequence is CSVEGLAGPDTQYF. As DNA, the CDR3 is TGCAGCGTTGAAGGACTAGCGGGGCCAGATACGCAGTATTTT.

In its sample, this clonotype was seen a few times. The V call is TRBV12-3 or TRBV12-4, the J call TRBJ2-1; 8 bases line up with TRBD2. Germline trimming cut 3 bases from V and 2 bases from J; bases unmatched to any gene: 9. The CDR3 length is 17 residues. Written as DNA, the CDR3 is TGTGCCAGCAGTTTTCTAAGCGGGAGTCGGGCCTACAATGAGCAGTTCTTC. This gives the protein CASSFLSGSRAYNEQFF.

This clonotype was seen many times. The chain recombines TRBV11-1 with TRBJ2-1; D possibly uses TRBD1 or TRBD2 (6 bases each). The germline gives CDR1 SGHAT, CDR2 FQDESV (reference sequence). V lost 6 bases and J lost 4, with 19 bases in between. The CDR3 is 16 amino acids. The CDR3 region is CASSRISGGPYNEQFF. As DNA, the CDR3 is TGTGCCAGCAGTCGTATAAGTGGGGGGCCTTACAATGAGCAGTTCTTC.

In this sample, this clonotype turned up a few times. The CDR3 DNA reads as TGTGCCAGCAGTTACTCTGAGGCGGGGAAGAGCACAGATACGCAGTATTTT. Amino acids: CASSYSEAGKSTDTQYF. This rearrangement joins TRBV27 to TRBJ2-3, with D perhaps matching TRBD2 (6 bases). The germline gives CDR1 MNHEY, CDR2 SMNVEV (reference sequence). The CDR3 spans 17 residues. Between the trimmed V and J ends, which lost 4 bases and 0 bases, there was a span of 17 bases.

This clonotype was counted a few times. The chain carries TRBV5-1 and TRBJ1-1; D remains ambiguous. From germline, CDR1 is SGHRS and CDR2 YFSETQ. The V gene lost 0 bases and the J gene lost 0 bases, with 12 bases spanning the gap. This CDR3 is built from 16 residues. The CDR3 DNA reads TGCGCCAGCAGCTTGGCCGTGTACGCGATGAACACTGAAGCTTTCTTT. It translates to CASSLAVYAMNTEAFF.

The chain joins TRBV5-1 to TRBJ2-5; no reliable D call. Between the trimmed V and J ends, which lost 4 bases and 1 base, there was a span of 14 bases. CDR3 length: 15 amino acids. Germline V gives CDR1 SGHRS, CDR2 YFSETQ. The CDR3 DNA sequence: TGCGCCAGCAGCCCCCCCCTAGACGCCCAAGAGACCCAGTACTTC. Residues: CASSPPLDAQETQYF.

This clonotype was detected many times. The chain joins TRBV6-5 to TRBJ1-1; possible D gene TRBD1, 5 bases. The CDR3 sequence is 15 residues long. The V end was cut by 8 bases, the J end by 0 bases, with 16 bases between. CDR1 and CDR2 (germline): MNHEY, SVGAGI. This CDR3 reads CASELTTGMNTEAFF. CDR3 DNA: TGTGCCAGCGAGTTAACCACAGGTATGAACACTGAAGCTTTCTTT.